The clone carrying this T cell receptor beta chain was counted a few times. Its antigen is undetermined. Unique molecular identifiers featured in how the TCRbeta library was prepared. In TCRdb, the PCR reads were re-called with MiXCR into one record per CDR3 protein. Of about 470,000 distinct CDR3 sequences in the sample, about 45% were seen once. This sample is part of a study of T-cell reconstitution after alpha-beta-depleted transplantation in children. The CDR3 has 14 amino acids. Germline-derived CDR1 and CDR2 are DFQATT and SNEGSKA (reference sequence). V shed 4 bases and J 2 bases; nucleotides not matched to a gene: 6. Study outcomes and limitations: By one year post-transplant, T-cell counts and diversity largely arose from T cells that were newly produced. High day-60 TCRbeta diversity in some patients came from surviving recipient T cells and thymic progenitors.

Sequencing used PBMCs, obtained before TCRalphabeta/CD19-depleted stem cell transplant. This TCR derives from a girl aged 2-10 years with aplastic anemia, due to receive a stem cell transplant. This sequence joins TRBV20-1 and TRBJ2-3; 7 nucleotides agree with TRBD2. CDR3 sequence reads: CSATLLAYTDTQYF. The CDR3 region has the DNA TGCAGTGCTACCTTACTAGCGTACACAGATACGCAGTATTTT.